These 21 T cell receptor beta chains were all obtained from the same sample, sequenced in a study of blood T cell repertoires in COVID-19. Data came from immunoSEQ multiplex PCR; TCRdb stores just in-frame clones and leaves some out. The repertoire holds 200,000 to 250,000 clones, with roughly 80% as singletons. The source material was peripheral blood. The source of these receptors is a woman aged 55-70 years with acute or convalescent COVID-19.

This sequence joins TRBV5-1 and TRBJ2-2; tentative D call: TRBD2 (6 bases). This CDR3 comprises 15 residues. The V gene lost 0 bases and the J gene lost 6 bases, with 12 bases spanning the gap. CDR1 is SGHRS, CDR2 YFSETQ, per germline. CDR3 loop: CASSLGSGGAGELFF. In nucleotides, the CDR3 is TGCGCCAGCAGCTTGGGGTCCGGGGGAGCCGGGGAGCTGTTTTTT. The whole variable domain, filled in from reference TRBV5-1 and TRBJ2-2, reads KAGVTQTPRYLIKTRGQQVTLSCSPISGHRSVSWYQQTPGQGLQFLFEYFSETQRNKGNFPGRFSGRQFSNSRSEMNVSTLELGDSALYLCASSLGSGGAGELFFGEGSRLTVL.

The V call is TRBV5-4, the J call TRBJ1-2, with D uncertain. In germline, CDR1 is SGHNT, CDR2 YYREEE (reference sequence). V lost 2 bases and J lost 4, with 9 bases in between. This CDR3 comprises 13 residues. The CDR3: CASSFLGSYGYTF. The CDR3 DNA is TGTGCCAGCAGCTTTCTAGGGAGCTATGGCTACACCTTC.

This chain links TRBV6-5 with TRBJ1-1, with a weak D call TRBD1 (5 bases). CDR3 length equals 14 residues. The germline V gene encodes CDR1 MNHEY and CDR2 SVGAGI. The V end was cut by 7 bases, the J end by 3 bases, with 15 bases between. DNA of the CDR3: TGTGCCAGCAATCCCGGACAAGGGGACACTGAAGCTTTCTTT. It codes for CASNPGQGDTEAFF.

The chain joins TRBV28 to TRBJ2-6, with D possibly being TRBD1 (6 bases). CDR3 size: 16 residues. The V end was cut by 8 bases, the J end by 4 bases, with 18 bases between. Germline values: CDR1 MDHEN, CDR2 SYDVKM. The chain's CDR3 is CASGPSLGAGANVLTF. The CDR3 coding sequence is TGTGCCAGCGGACCTTCCCTGGGGGCGGGGGCCAACGTCCTGACTTTC.

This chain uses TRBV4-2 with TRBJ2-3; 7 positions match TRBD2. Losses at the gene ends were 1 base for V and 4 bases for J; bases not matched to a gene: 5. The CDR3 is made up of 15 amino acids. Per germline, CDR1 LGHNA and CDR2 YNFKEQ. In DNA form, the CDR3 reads TGTGCCAGCAGCCAAGCGGGGGGTTTCCCAGATACGCAGTATTTT. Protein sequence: CASSQAGGFPDTQYF.

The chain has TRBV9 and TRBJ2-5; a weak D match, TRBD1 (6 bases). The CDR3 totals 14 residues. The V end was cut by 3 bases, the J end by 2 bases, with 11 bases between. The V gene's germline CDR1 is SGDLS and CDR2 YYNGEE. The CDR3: CASSASGQQETQYF. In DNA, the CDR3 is TGTGCCAGCAGCGCATCCGGACAGCAAGAGACCCAGTACTTC.

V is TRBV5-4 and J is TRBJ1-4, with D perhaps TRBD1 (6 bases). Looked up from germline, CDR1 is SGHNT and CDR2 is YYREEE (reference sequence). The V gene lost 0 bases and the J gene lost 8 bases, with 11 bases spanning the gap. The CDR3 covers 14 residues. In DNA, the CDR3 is TGTGCCAGCAGCTTGGAACAGGGTGGCGAAAAACTGTTTTTT. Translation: CASSLEQGGEKLFF. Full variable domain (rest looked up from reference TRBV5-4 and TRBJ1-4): ETGVTQSPTHLIKTRGQQVTLRCSSQSGHNTVSWYQQALGQGPQFIFQYYREEENGRGNFPPRFSGLQFPNYSSELNVNALELDDSALYLCASSLEQGGEKLFFGSGTQLSVL.

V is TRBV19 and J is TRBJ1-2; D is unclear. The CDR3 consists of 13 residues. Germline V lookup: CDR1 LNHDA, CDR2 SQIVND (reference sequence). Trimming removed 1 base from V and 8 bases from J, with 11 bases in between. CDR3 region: CASSIVPGRGYTF. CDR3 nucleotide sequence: TGTGCCAGTAGTATAGTGCCAGGCCGCGGCTACACCTTC.

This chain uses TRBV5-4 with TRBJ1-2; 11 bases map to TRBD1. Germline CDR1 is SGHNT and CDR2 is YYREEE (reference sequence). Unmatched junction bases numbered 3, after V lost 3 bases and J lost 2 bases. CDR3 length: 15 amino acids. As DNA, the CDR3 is TGTGCCAGCAGCTCCAGGACAGGGGGCAACTATGGCTACACCTTC. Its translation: CASSSRTGGNYGYTF.

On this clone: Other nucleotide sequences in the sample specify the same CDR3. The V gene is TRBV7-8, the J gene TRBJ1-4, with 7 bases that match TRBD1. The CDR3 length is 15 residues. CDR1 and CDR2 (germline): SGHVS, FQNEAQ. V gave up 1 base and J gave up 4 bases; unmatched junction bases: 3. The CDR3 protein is CASSLGQGLNEKLFF. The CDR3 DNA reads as TGTGCCAGCAGCTTAGGACAGGGCCTTAATGAAAAACTGTTTTTT.

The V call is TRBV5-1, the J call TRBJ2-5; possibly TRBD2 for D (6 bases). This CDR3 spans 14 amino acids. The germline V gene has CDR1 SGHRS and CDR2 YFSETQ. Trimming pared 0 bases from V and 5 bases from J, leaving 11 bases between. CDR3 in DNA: TGCGCCAGCAGCTTGGCGGGAGTGAGGGAGACCCAGTACTTC. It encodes CASSLAGVRETQYF. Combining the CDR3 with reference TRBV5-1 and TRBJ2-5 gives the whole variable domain KAGVTQTPRYLIKTRGQQVTLSCSPISGHRSVSWYQQTPGQGLQFLFEYFSETQRNKGNFPGRFSGRQFSNSRSEMNVSTLELGDSALYLCASSLAGVRETQYFGPGTRLLVL.

CDR3 protein: CASSLGKYGTQYF. The CDR3 bases are TGTGCCAGCAGCTTAGGAAAGTACGGGACCCAGTACTTC. The V call is TRBV13, the J call TRBJ2-5, with D unclear. Looked up from germline, CDR1 is PRHDT and CDR2 is FYEKMQ (reference sequence). Trimming took 0 bases from V and 7 from J, leaving 9 bases between them. The CDR3 runs to 13 residues. Combining the CDR3 with reference TRBV13 and TRBJ2-5 gives the whole variable domain AAGVIQSPRHLIKEKRETATLKCYPIPRHDTVYWYQQGPGQDPQFLISFYEKMQSDKGSIPDRFSAQQFSDYHSELNMSSLELGDSALYFCASSLGKYGTQYFGPGTRLLVL.

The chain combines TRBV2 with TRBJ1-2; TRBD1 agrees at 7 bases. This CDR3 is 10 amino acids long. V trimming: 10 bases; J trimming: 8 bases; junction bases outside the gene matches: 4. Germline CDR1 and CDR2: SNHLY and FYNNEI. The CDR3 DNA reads TGTGCCATAACAGGGGAGGGCTACACCTTC. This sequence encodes CAITGEGYTF.

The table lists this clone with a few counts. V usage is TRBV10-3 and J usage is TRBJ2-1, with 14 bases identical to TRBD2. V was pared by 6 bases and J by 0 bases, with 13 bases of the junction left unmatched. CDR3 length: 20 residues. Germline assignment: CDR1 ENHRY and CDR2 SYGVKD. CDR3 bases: TGTGCCATCAGGAGCTCCCCGGGACTAGCGGGGGAGCTCTCCTACAATGAGCAGTTCTTC. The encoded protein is CAIRSSPGLAGELSYNEQFF.

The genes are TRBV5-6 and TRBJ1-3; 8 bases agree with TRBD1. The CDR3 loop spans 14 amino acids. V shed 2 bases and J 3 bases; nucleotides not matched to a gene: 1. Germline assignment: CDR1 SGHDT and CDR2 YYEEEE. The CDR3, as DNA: TGTGCCAGCAGCTTAGACAGGGGTGGAAACACCATATATTTT. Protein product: CASSLDRGGNTIYF.

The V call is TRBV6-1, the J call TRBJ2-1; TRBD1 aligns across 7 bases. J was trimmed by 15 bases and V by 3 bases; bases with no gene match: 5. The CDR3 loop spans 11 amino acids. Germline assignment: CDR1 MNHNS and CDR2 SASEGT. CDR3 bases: TGTGCCAGCAGTGATTGGACAGGTTTGTTCTTC. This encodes CASSDWTGLFF.

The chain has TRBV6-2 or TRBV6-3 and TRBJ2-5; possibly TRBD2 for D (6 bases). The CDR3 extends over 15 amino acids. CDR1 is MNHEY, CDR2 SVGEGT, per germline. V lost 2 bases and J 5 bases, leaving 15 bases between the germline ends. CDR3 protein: CASSYPWDLGETQYF. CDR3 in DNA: TGTGCCAGCAGTTACCCTTGGGACTTGGGGGAGACCCAGTACTTC.

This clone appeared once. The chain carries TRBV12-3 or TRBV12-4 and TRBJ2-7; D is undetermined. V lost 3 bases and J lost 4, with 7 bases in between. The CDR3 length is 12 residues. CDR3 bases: TGTGCCAGCAGTTTCCAGATATACGAGCAGTACTTC. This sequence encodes CASSFQIYEQYF.

The CDR3 region has the DNA TGTGCCAGCTCACCCGGGACTAGCGGGGGGCTGTACACAGATACGCAGTATTTT. This gives the protein CASSPGTSGGLYTDTQYF. The rearrangement links TRBV18 to TRBJ2-3; 15 bases align to TRBD2. J lost 2 bases, V lost 3 bases, and 6 bases had no gene match. The CDR3 sequence is 18 residues long. The germline gives CDR1 KGHSH, CDR2 LQKENI.

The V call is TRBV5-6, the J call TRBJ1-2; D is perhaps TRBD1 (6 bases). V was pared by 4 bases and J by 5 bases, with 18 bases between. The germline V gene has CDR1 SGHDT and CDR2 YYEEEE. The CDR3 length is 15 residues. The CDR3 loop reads CASSVRRGLGYGYTF. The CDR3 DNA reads TGTGCCAGCAGCGTACGCAGGGGATTGGGGTATGGCTACACCTTC.

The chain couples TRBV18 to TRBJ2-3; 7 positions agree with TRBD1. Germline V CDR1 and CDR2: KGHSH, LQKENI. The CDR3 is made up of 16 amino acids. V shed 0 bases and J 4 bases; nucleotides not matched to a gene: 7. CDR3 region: CASSPPEGAKPDTQYF. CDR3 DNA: TGTGCCAGCTCACCACCAGAGGGGGCTAAGCCAGATACGCAGTATTTT.